Listed here is a single T cell receptor (beta chain). Its antigen is not known. The CDR3 extends over 17 amino acids. V was pared by 0 bases and J by 3 bases, with 17 bases between. The V gene's germline CDR1 is ENHRY and CDR2 SYGVKD. The table came from immunoSEQ multiplex PCR; TCRdb's copy has only in-frame clones and leaves some out. In the table there are about 43,000 clones, about 70% of which are singletons. This sample is drawn from a study of cytotoxic CD8 clonotypes in ibrutinib-treated CLL. Study-level findings and limits: Increased clonality at ibrutinib response gave way to a return toward baseline at progression. The study found baseline clonality above age-matched healthy donors, tracking circulating CD8+ T-cell counts.

The sequences come from PBMCs, collected after 12 months of ibrutinib treatment. This TCR was sampled from a human donor with chronic lymphocytic leukemia. This chain links TRBV10-3 with TRBJ1-2, with D unresolved. CDR3 residues: CAISESAGGGSDYGYTF. For the CDR3, the DNA is TGTGCCATCAGTGAGTCGGCGGGTGGTGGTAGCGACTATGGCTACACCTTC.